Each of the 32 T cell receptor beta chains below was sequenced from the same sample in a study of T cell repertoires in cytomegalovirus infection. One entry per CDR3 protein results from TCRdb running MiXCR on the reads. Among 700,000 to 950,000 distinct CDR3 sequences listed, about 33% were seen once. The antigens these receptors bind are not known. This specimen was cultured CD8+ T cells from PBMCs, taken from culture after CMV antigen stimulation. The receptors shown here come from a human donor in good health (CMV status not recorded). Some clones in this sample may be carry-over from other donors' samples.

V usage is TRBV15 and J usage is TRBJ1-1; D is unresolved. The CDR3 runs 14 residues. V was shortened by 6 bases and J by 0 bases, with 11 bases between the two germline ends. Germline-derived CDR1 and CDR2 are LNHNV and YYDKDF (reference sequence). The DNA for the CDR3 is TGTGCCACCAGTATAGCTGTTTTGAACACTGAAGCTTTCTTT. Translating gives CATSIAVLNTEAFF.

This chain uses TRBV4-1 with TRBJ2-7; 8 nucleotides align to TRBD1. The CDR3 contains 16 residues. J gave up 6 bases and V 2 bases, and 12 bases lay outside the gene matches. Germline V lookup: CDR1 MGHRA, CDR2 YSYEKL. CDR3 protein: CASSQNVDRERFEQYF. The DNA of the CDR3 is TGCGCCAGCAGCCAAAACGTGGACAGGGAGCGTTTCGAGCAGTACTTC.

This clonotype was picked up a small number of times. The rearrangement joins TRBV20-1 to TRBJ2-1; no firm D call. The CDR3 loop spans 11 amino acids. Trimming left V 3 bases short and J 7 bases short, with 7 bases between. The germline V gene has CDR1 DFQATT and CDR2 SNEGSKA (reference sequence). This CDR3 is CSARAENEQFF. DNA of the CDR3: TGCAGTGCTAGGGCCGAGAATGAGCAGTTCTTC.

The chain carries TRBV6-5 and TRBJ2-3; 7 positions match TRBD1. V lost 6 bases and J lost 2; bases outside the gene matches: 8. CDR1 is MNHEY and CDR2 is SVGAGI in the germline V gene. This CDR3 region has 15 residues. The CDR3 protein is CASRPTGHPTDTQYF. The CDR3 DNA is TGTGCCAGCAGACCGACAGGGCACCCCACAGATACGCAGTATTTT.

The chain carries TRBV6-2 or TRBV6-3 and TRBJ1-4; TRBD1 matches at 7 bases. Germline V gene data show CDR1 as MNHEY and CDR2 as SVGEGT. V dropped 6 bases and J dropped 5; count of bases not matched to a gene: 3. This CDR3 has 13 residues. Here the CDR3 reads CASRRDSNEKLFF. CDR3 DNA sequence: TGTGCCAGCAGAAGGGACAGCAATGAAAAACTGTTTTTT.

This chain joins TRBV10-2 and TRBJ2-1, with D unresolved. The germline V gene encodes CDR1 WSHSY and CDR2 SAAADI. The CDR3 runs 10 residues. V lost 8 bases and J lost 6, with 5 bases in between. This CDR3 reads CASRLNEQFF. CDR3 nucleotide sequence: TGCGCCAGCCGACTCAATGAGCAGTTCTTC.

V and J are TRBV7-6 and TRBJ1-1; 7 bases match TRBD1. The CDR3 totals 18 residues. With 4 bases clipped from V and 0 bases from J, the junction kept 14 bases outside the gene matches. The germline CDR1 and CDR2 sequences are SGHVS and FNYEAQ. The CDR3 sequence: CASSSRQGNTRMNTEAFF. Written as DNA, the CDR3 is TGTGCCAGCAGCTCCCGACAGGGTAATACACGTATGAACACTGAAGCTTTCTTT.

This clonotype was counted ten times or more. The chain couples TRBV7-8 to TRBJ2-1; 9 bases agree with TRBD2. The CDR3 loop spans 17 amino acids. Losses at the gene ends were 1 base for V and 0 bases for J; bases not matched to a gene: 4. Looked up from germline, CDR1 is SGHVS and CDR2 is FQNEAQ. The CDR3 loop reads CASSLGLAGFSYNEQFF. DNA of the CDR3: TGTGCCAGCAGCTTAGGTCTAGCGGGGTTCTCCTACAATGAGCAGTTCTTC.

This clonotype was found a few times. A much larger clone sits a single nucleotide away, making a read error possible. The rearrangement uses TRBV5-5 and TRBJ1-5; TRBD1 is a possible D gene (5 bases). Germline CDR1 is SGHKS and CDR2 is YYEKEE (reference sequence). V lost 2 bases to trimming and J lost 5 bases, with 8 bases between them. CDR3 length: 13 amino acids. The CDR3 DNA sequence: TGTGCCAGCAGCTTTACAGGAGATCAGCCCCAGCATTTT. It translates to CASSFTGDQPQHF.

As DNA, the CDR3 is TGTGCCAGCAGCTTTCCCCCCCGCGGCAGGTCCACAGATACGCAGTATTTT. Translation: CASSFPPRGRSTDTQYF. V gene TRBV7-9 combines with J gene TRBJ2-3, with no clear D. Trimming left V 3 bases short and J 2 bases short, with 18 bases between. The V gene's germline CDR1 is SEHNR and CDR2 FQNEAQ (reference sequence). The CDR3 runs 17 residues.

The chain employs TRBV20-1 and TRBJ1-4; D is uncertain. The CDR3 length is 14 residues. From germline, CDR1 is DFQATT and CDR2 SNEGSKA (reference sequence). Trimming removed 5 bases from V and 0 bases from J, with 10 bases in between. The CDR3 nucleotides are TGCAGTGCTGCCAACAGTGCAACTAATGAAAAACTGTTTTTT. Protein sequence: CSAANSATNEKLFF.

This clonotype has ten or more counts. The rearrangement uses TRBV7-6 and TRBJ2-3; TRBD2 agrees at 10 bases. Germline CDR1 and CDR2: SGHVS and FNYEAQ. V was clipped by 4 bases and J by 2 bases; unmatched bases: 6. This CDR3 contains 16 residues. The CDR3 DNA follows: TGTGCCAGCAGCTCAACTAGCGGGGCTTACACAGATACGCAGTATTTT. Translation: CASSSTSGAYTDTQYF.

This clonotype appeared a few times. The V gene is TRBV6-2 or TRBV6-3, the J gene TRBJ2-7, with D possibly matching TRBD1 (6 bases). The germline CDR1 and CDR2 sequences are MNHEY and SVGEGT. Trimming took off 5 bases at V and 2 bases at J, with 10 bases between the two ends. The CDR3 runs 13 residues. For the CDR3, the DNA is TGTGCCAGCAGTGACAGGCAACCCTACGAGCAGTACTTC. Protein sequence: CASSDRQPYEQYF.

This chain uses TRBV2 with TRBJ1-2; D is undetermined. CDR3 length equals 15 residues. Germline-derived CDR1 and CDR2 are SNHLY and FYNNEI. The V and J ends lost 3 bases and 0 bases respectively, with 11 bases between them. The CDR3 DNA sequence: TGTGCCAGCAGTGAGGAAGGGCGGGCTAACTATGGCTACACCTTC. Its protein product is CASSEEGRANYGYTF.

This clonotype has only a few counts. V usage is TRBV27 and J usage is TRBJ2-1; perhaps TRBD2 as D (6 bases). Trimming removed 10 bases at V and 0 bases at J, with 25 bases between. This CDR3 spans 18 amino acids. Germline V CDR1 and CDR2: MNHEY, SMNVEV (reference sequence). This CDR3 is CATFPPVGRGSSYNEQFF. The CDR3 DNA sequence: TGTGCCACCTTCCCCCCGGTGGGTCGGGGGAGCTCCTACAATGAGCAGTTCTTC.

Concerning this clonotype itself: A much more abundant neighbour one base away suggests this may be a read error. The gene calls are TRBV7-2 and TRBJ2-1; the D call may be TRBD1 or TRBD2 (5 bases each). The V and J ends lost 2 bases and 6 bases respectively, with 11 bases between them. CDR1 SGHTA and CDR2 FQGNSA come from the germline V gene. This CDR3 comprises 14 residues. The CDR3 sequence is CASSLTVGTNEQFF. The CDR3 DNA sequence: TGTGCCAGCAGCTTAACGGTCGGGACCAATGAGCAGTTCTTC.

This clonotype was detected only a few times. The V gene is TRBV27, the J gene TRBJ2-3; 9 bases fit TRBD2. V trimming: 8 bases; J trimming: 2 bases; junction bases outside the gene matches: 8. Germline-derived CDR1 and CDR2 are MNHEY and SMNVEV (reference sequence). The CDR3 sequence is 15 residues long. CDR3 region: CASRRLAASTDTQYF. The CDR3, as DNA: TGTGCCAGCCGAAGACTAGCGGCTTCCACAGATACGCAGTATTTT.

On this clonotype itself: A much larger clone lies a single base off, so this may be a read error. CDR3 residues: CANSFQNEQFF. The CDR3 region has the DNA TGTGCCAACAGTTTCCAAAATGAGCAGTTCTTC. V usage is TRBV12-3 or TRBV12-4 and J usage is TRBJ2-1; D call uncertain. The CDR3 length is 11 residues.

J is TRBJ1-1 and V is TRBV6-2 or TRBV6-3; D is perhaps TRBD1 (5 bases). The V gene's germline CDR1 is MNHEY and CDR2 SVGEGT. The CDR3 is 15 residues long. V lost 0 bases and J lost 5, with 13 bases in between. The CDR3 protein is CASSYSYRSITEAFF. CDR3 bases: TGTGCCAGCAGTTACTCGTACAGGTCAATTACTGAAGCTTTCTTT.

This clonotype has ten or more counts. The chain carries TRBV7-8 and TRBJ2-7; 8 bases are shared with TRBD2. Germline loops: CDR1 SGHVS, CDR2 FQNEAQ. V was pared by 3 bases and J by 3 bases, with 1 base of the junction left unmatched. The CDR3 covers 13 residues. The chain's CDR3 is CASSFGRGYEQYV. CDR3 in DNA: TGTGCCAGCAGCTTCGGGAGGGGCTACGAGCAGTACGTC.

This chain links TRBV20-1 with TRBJ2-5; TRBD2 matches at 10 bases. This CDR3 spans 13 amino acids. In germline, CDR1 is DFQATT, CDR2 SNEGSKA (reference sequence). Trimming took 6 bases from V and 1 from J; bases not matched to a gene: 2. This CDR3 is CSARTSGQETQYF. DNA for the CDR3: TGCAGTGCCCGGACTAGCGGCCAAGAGACCCAGTACTTC.

This clonotype occurred many times. In DNA form, the CDR3 reads TGTGCTAGTGGTTTGGTACGGGGACGGATTTCGGATGAGCAGTTCTTC. Translation: CASGLVRGRISDEQFF. J is TRBJ2-1 and V is TRBV12-5; D is possibly TRBD1 or TRBD2 (5 bases each). The CDR3 is 16 residues long. V was clipped by 0 bases and J by 8 bases, with 17 bases between them. Germline values: CDR1 LGHNT, CDR2 FRNRAP.

The J gene is TRBJ2-7, the V gene TRBV27; TRBD1 is a possible D gene (6 bases). Trimming cost V 8 bases and J 7 bases, with 21 bases left between them. Looked up from germline, CDR1 is MNHEY and CDR2 is SMNVEV (reference sequence). CDR3 length: 14 residues. CDR3 protein: CASRYGTWRGEQYF. The CDR3 nucleotides read TGTGCCAGCCGCTACGGGACATGGCGTGGAGAGCAGTACTTC.

The genes are TRBV12-3 or TRBV12-4 and TRBJ1-5; tentative D call: TRBD1 (5 bases). The CDR3 loop spans 12 amino acids. V was pared by 5 bases and J by 9 bases, with 11 bases between. DNA of the CDR3: TGTGCCAGCAGTCAACAGGTTACGCCCCAGCATTTT. Translated, it gives CASSQQVTPQHF.

V and J are TRBV7-9 and TRBJ1-2; D possibly corresponds to TRBD1 (6 bases). The CDR3 is 16 amino acids. V lost 5 bases and J 5 bases, leaving 21 bases between the germline ends. In germline, CDR1 is SEHNR, CDR2 FQNEAQ (reference sequence). The CDR3 reads CASSPGAASGPYGYTF. The DNA of the CDR3 is TGTGCCAGCAGCCCAGGGGCGGCATCCGGACCGTATGGCTACACCTTC.

This clonotype was seen many times. The chain links TRBV9 to TRBJ1-1, with D unresolved. V was cut by 0 bases and J by 1 base, with 4 bases left in between. The CDR3 has 13 amino acids. Germline V gene sequence: CDR1 SGDLS, CDR2 YYNGEE. CDR3 amino acids: CASSVAPNTEAFF. The CDR3 region has the DNA TGTGCCAGCAGCGTAGCCCCGAACACTGAAGCTTTCTTT.

V and J are TRBV27 and TRBJ2-1, with D possibly TRBD1 on 6 matching bases. V lost 5 bases and J 15 bases, leaving 14 bases between the germline ends. The CDR3 has 11 amino acids. Germline V CDR1 and CDR2: MNHEY, SMNVEV (reference sequence). The CDR3 sequence is CASSLGAGTFF. The CDR3 bases are TGTGCCAGCAGTCTGGGGGCCGGGACGTTCTTC.

This clonotype was seen repeatedly, ten times or more. This sequence joins TRBV29-1 and TRBJ2-7, with D uncertain. The CDR3 spans 13 residues. Per the germline V gene, CDR1 is SQVTM and CDR2 is ANQGSEA. Trimming pared 4 bases from V and 3 bases from J, leaving 13 bases between. For the CDR3, the DNA is TGCAGCGTTGCCAGCGCTACCGGCTACGAGCAGTACTTC. Protein product: CSVASATGYEQYF.

The rearrangement uses TRBV9 and TRBJ2-1; 11 bases are a match to TRBD2. In germline, CDR1 is SGDLS, CDR2 YYNGEE. The junction had 5 bases not matched to a gene; V was cut back by 0 bases and J by 9 bases. CDR3 length: 15 amino acids. The CDR3 sequence is CASSVASGGMPEQFF. The CDR3 DNA is TGTGCCAGCAGCGTAGCTAGCGGGGGGATGCCTGAGCAGTTCTTC.

Turning to this clonotype: Compared with germline, one end of the junction differs, possibly owing to a read error. The gene calls are TRBV4-1 and TRBJ1-4, with D unresolved. This CDR3 comprises 15 residues. CDR1 is MGHRA, CDR2 YSYEKL, per germline. DNA of the CDR3: TGTGCCAGCAGCCAAGAAACTAGGGTATCTGAAAAACTGTTTTTT. Translation: CASSQETRVSEKLFF.

The chain couples TRBV7-4 to TRBJ2-1; D remains ambiguous. The CDR3 sequence is 12 residues long. Germline V lookup: CDR1 SGHVT, CDR2 SQSDAQ. Trimming stripped 5 bases from V and 9 bases from J, with 11 bases between. Here the CDR3 reads CASSAISLEQFF. DNA of the CDR3: TGTGCCAGCAGCGCGATAAGCCTTGAGCAGTTCTTC.

The chain has TRBV6-1 and TRBJ2-7; D not resolved. The germline V and J ends were trimmed by 7 bases and 4 bases, with 17 bases remaining between them. This CDR3 is 14 amino acids long. Looked up from germline, CDR1 is MNHNS and CDR2 is SASEGT. CDR3 nucleotides: TGTGCCAGCAATAGACCCGGCGACCGTTACGAGCAGTACTTC. This codes for CASNRPGDRYEQYF.